These 25 T cell receptor beta chains originate from one sample sequenced in a study of Tregs in tolerant kidney transplant recipients. Method: immunoSEQ multiplex PCR; TCRdb's copy keeps in-frame clones and lacks some. The profile covers fewer than 100,000 clones, with around 93% appearing a single time and 0.34% taken by the ten largest. This specimen consisted of Tregs from blood, obtained before the transplant. The source is a human donor who received a combined kidney and bone marrow transplant.

The DNA of the CDR3 is TGTGCCTGGAGTGGGGGGATTAATGAAAAACTGTTTTTT. Protein product: CAWSGGINEKLFF. The V call is TRBV30, the J call TRBJ1-4; D possibly corresponds to TRBD1 (5 bases). Germline-derived CDR1 and CDR2 are GTSNPN and SVGIG (reference sequence). The CDR3 has 13 residues. V lost 1 base to trimming and J lost 4 bases, with 7 bases between them.

The genes are TRBV28 and TRBJ1-2; TRBD1 matches 9 bases. Unmatched junction bases numbered 17, after V lost 5 bases and J lost 7 bases. Germline values: CDR1 MDHEN, CDR2 SYDVKM. The CDR3 spans 17 residues. The CDR3 loop is CASSGGQGNSPRGGYTF. The CDR3 nucleotides read TGTGCCAGCAGTGGGGGACAGGGTAACTCGCCCAGGGGTGGCTACACCTTC.

The rearrangement joins TRBV9 to TRBJ2-1; D is unclear. V shed 0 bases and J shed 0 bases, with 10 bases lying between them. The CDR3 runs 16 residues. Germline-derived CDR1 and CDR2 are SGDLS and YYNGEE. CDR3 loop: CASSVDQASSYNEQFF. The CDR3 region has the DNA TGTGCCAGCAGCGTAGACCAGGCGAGCTCCTACAATGAGCAGTTCTTC.

V and J are TRBV21-1 and TRBJ2-5; the table's D gene call, TRBD1, was not cross checked with the DNA. TRBV21-1 constitutes a pseudogene. This CDR3 has 17 amino acids. CDR3 loop: CASTKQGGGRAQETQYF. The CDR3 DNA reads as TGTGCCAGCACAAAACAGGGTGGGGGTAGGGCCCAAGAGACCCAGTACTTC.

The chain joins TRBV28 to TRBJ1-2, with 10 nucleotides matching TRBD1. The CDR3 extends over 15 amino acids. V shed 3 bases and J 7 bases; nucleotides not matched to a gene: 8. CDR1 and CDR2 (germline): MDHEN, SYDVKM. The CDR3 DNA reads as TGTGCCAGCAGTTTCTCCGGGACAGGGGCGGTTGGCTACACCTTC. Protein: CASSFSGTGAVGYTF.

This chain uses TRBV7-2 with TRBJ2-2; 8 bases fit TRBD2. The germline gives CDR1 SGHTA, CDR2 FQGNSA. The J segment lost 3 bases and the V segment lost 3 bases, leaving 3 bases of the junction unmatched. This CDR3 spans 15 amino acids. DNA of the CDR3: TGTGCCAGCAGCTTTAGCGGGACCCACACCGGGGAGCTGTTTTTT. It encodes CASSFSGTHTGELFF.

The rearrangement uses TRBV2 and TRBJ1-5; 10 positions agree with TRBD1. The CDR3 has 15 amino acids. V lost 3 bases and J lost 6; bases outside the gene matches: 5. The germline V gene encodes CDR1 SNHLY and CDR2 FYNNEI. CDR3 bases: TGTGCCAGCAGTGACGGGACAGGGGTAATTCAGCCCCAGCATTTT. Translated, it gives CASSDGTGVIQPQHF.

The chain carries TRBV5-1 and TRBJ1-4; TRBD1 matches at 11 bases. This CDR3 has 16 residues. CDR1 and CDR2 from the germline V gene are SGHRS and YFSETQ. V dropped 4 bases and J dropped 8; count of bases not matched to a gene: 10. This chain's CDR3 is CASSRSLRDRGEKLFF. In DNA form, the CDR3 reads TGCGCCAGCAGCCGATCCCTCCGGGACAGGGGGGAAAAACTGTTTTTT.

The V call is TRBV5-1, the J call TRBJ2-2; D might be TRBD2 (7 bases). The V gene lost 4 bases and the J gene lost 3 bases, with 22 bases spanning the gap. In germline, CDR1 is SGHRS, CDR2 YFSETQ. The CDR3 covers 18 residues. The CDR3: CASSRQGPGGAYTGELFF. The CDR3 bases are TGCGCCAGCAGCCGCCAGGGCCCGGGGGGCGCGTACACCGGGGAGCTGTTTTTT.

This sequence joins TRBV18 and TRBJ1-4; D perhaps matches TRBD1 (6 bases). The CDR3 extends over 16 amino acids. CDR1 is KGHSH and CDR2 is LQKENI in the germline V gene. Trimming shortened V by 2 bases and J by 8 bases, and 18 bases separated the two germline ends. CDR3 bases: TGTGCCAGCTCACCAGGCGGGGGGGCGCCGGAAGAAAAACTGTTTTTT. It translates to CASSPGGGAPEEKLFF.

The genes are TRBV2 and TRBJ1-5; D perhaps matches TRBD1 (6 bases). Deletions cut 3 bases from V and 6 bases from J, with 12 bases between. Germline V gene sequence: CDR1 SNHLY, CDR2 FYNNEI. The CDR3 has 14 residues. CDR3 protein: CASSDSGGGQPQHF. CDR3 nucleotides: TGTGCCAGCAGTGATTCGGGGGGCGGTCAGCCCCAGCATTTT.

V usage is TRBV7-8 and J usage is TRBJ2-5; 10 positions match TRBD1. V dropped 1 base and J dropped 5; count of bases not matched to a gene: 1. This CDR3 has 14 residues. Germline CDR1 reads SGHVS; CDR2 reads FQNEAQ. For the CDR3, the DNA is TGTGCCAGCAGCTTAGGACAGGGGGCGGAGACCCAGTACTTC. Amino acids: CASSLGQGAETQYF.

The chain carries TRBV18 and TRBJ2-3; D assignment may be TRBD1 or TRBD2 (5 bases each). This CDR3 is 15 amino acids long. Trimming pared 4 bases from V and 0 bases from J, leaving 11 bases between. Germline V CDR1 and CDR2: KGHSH, LQKENI. The CDR3 protein is CASSRSWDSTDTQYF. CDR3 sequence (DNA): TGTGCCAGCTCACGAAGTTGGGACAGCACAGATACGCAGTATTTT.

This clone was detected only a few times. This chain uses TRBV19 with TRBJ2-5; D gene uncertain. The CDR3 is 11 amino acids. CDR1 is LNHDA, CDR2 SQIVND, per germline (reference sequence). The germline V and J ends were trimmed by 1 base and 8 bases, with 5 bases remaining between them. CDR3 sequence (DNA): TGTGCCAGTAGTATAGGAAGTACCCAGTACTTC. As protein: CASSIGSTQYF.

The CDR3 DNA reads as TGTGCCAGCAGTGAAACGGGGCGGGGGCTCACAGATACGCAGTATTTT. Amino acids: CASSETGRGLTDTQYF. The chain carries TRBV25-1 and TRBJ2-3; tentative D call: TRBD2 (7 bases). The CDR3 is 16 residues long. Trimming cost V 2 bases and J 2 bases, with 14 bases left between them. Looked up from germline, CDR1 is MGHDK and CDR2 is SYGVNS.

The chain is built from TRBV28 and TRBJ1-2; TRBD1 matches at 8 bases. Unmatched junction bases numbered 9, after V lost 5 bases and J lost 1 base. Germline CDR1 and CDR2: MDHEN and SYDVKM. The CDR3 has 16 residues. CDR3 bases: TGTGCCAGCAGTCCTGCCAGGGGGCTATTTAACTATGGCTACACCTTC. This sequence encodes CASSPARGLFNYGYTF.

The rearrangement joins TRBV14 to TRBJ2-5; D gene ambiguous. The end of the DNA is better explained by TRBJ2-7, so the J call may be wrong. The CDR3 totals 14 residues. Germline V lookup: CDR1 SGHDN, CDR2 FVKESK. CDR3 in amino acids: CASTDVGWSYEQYF. In DNA form, the CDR3 reads TGTGCCAGTACGGATGTTGGCTGGTCCTACGAGCAGTACTTC.

The rearrangement joins TRBV4-1 to TRBJ1-1, with 10 positions matching TRBD1. With 4 bases clipped from V and 1 base from J, the junction kept 9 bases outside the gene matches. Germline CDR1 reads MGHRA; CDR2 reads YSYEKL. The CDR3 length is 17 residues. The CDR3 loop reads CASSRPGQGFWNTEAFF. CDR3 sequence (DNA): TGCGCCAGCAGCCGACCGGGACAGGGGTTTTGGAACACTGAAGCTTTCTTT.

V gene TRBV9 combines with J gene TRBJ1-2, with D perhaps matching TRBD1 (5 bases). Trimming stripped 2 bases from V and 1 base from J, with 6 bases between. The germline V gene has CDR1 SGDLS and CDR2 YYNGEE. This CDR3 has 13 amino acids. As DNA, the CDR3 is TGTGCCAGCAGCGTGGACAATAACTATGGCTACACCTTC. Translated, it gives CASSVDNNYGYTF.

The chain links TRBV5-1 to TRBJ2-7; tentatively, D is TRBD2 (6 bases). CDR3 length equals 12 residues. CDR1 and CDR2 (germline): SGHRS, YFSETQ. V was cut by 2 bases and J by 6 bases, with 9 bases left in between. The CDR3 spells CASSFSGFEQYF. CDR3 nucleotide sequence: TGCGCCAGCAGCTTCAGCGGGTTCGAGCAGTACTTC.

This clone occurred a few times. This chain's CDR3 is CASSTRPLGAPLHF. In nucleotides, the CDR3 is TGTGCCAGCAGCACCCGACCATTGGGGGCACCCCTCCACTTT. The chain uses TRBV9 and TRBJ1-6; weak D call: TRBD1 (5 bases). Germline CDR1 is SGDLS and CDR2 is YYNGEE. The CDR3 loop spans 14 amino acids. V lost 4 bases, J lost 11 bases, and 16 bases lay in between.

The chain links TRBV7-2 to TRBJ2-2, with D uncertain. The V end lost 1 base, the J end lost 7 bases, and 10 bases lay between the germline ends. The CDR3 extends over 14 amino acids. From germline, CDR1 is SGHTA and CDR2 FQGNSA. CDR3 amino acids: CASSLGQSSGELFF. In DNA form, the CDR3 reads TGTGCCAGCAGCTTAGGCCAGTCTAGCGGGGAGCTGTTTTTT.

The rearrangement links TRBV6-6 to TRBJ2-7; D is unresolved. Germline CDR1 and CDR2: MNHNY and SVGAGI (reference sequence). The CDR3 sequence is 15 residues long. V was shortened by 0 bases and J by 2 bases, with 11 bases between the two germline ends. For the CDR3, the DNA is TGTGCCAGCAGTTACTCGAGTCAGGCCGCCTACGAGCAGTACTTC. It encodes CASSYSSQAAYEQYF.

The rearrangement links TRBV11-2 to TRBJ2-3; no clear D. The V gene lost 5 bases and the J gene lost 3 bases, with 6 bases spanning the gap. Germline V gene data show CDR1 as SGHAT and CDR2 as FQNNGV. The CDR3 extends over 12 amino acids. Here the CDR3 reads CASSHSTDTQYF. CDR3 nucleotide sequence: TGTGCCAGCAGCCATAGTACAGATACGCAGTATTTT.

This clone was picked up one time. This chain links TRBV5-8 with TRBJ1-1; D unresolved. Germline CDR1 SGHTS, CDR2 YDEGEE. The CDR3 loop spans 16 amino acids. Trimming shortened V by 5 bases and J by 1 base, and 18 bases separated the two germline ends. CDR3 nucleotide sequence: TGTGCCAGCAGTTCTGCAGGTTTTATTAAGAACACTGAAGCTTTCTTT. This gives the protein CASSSAGFIKNTEAFF. The variable domain in full, with the rest retrieved from reference TRBV5-8 and TRBJ1-1, is EAGVTQSPTHLIKTRGQQATLRCSPISGHTSVYWYQQALGLGLQFLLWYDEGEERNRGNFPPRFSGRQFPNYSSELNVNALELEDSALYLCASSSAGFIKNTEAFFGQGTRLTVV.